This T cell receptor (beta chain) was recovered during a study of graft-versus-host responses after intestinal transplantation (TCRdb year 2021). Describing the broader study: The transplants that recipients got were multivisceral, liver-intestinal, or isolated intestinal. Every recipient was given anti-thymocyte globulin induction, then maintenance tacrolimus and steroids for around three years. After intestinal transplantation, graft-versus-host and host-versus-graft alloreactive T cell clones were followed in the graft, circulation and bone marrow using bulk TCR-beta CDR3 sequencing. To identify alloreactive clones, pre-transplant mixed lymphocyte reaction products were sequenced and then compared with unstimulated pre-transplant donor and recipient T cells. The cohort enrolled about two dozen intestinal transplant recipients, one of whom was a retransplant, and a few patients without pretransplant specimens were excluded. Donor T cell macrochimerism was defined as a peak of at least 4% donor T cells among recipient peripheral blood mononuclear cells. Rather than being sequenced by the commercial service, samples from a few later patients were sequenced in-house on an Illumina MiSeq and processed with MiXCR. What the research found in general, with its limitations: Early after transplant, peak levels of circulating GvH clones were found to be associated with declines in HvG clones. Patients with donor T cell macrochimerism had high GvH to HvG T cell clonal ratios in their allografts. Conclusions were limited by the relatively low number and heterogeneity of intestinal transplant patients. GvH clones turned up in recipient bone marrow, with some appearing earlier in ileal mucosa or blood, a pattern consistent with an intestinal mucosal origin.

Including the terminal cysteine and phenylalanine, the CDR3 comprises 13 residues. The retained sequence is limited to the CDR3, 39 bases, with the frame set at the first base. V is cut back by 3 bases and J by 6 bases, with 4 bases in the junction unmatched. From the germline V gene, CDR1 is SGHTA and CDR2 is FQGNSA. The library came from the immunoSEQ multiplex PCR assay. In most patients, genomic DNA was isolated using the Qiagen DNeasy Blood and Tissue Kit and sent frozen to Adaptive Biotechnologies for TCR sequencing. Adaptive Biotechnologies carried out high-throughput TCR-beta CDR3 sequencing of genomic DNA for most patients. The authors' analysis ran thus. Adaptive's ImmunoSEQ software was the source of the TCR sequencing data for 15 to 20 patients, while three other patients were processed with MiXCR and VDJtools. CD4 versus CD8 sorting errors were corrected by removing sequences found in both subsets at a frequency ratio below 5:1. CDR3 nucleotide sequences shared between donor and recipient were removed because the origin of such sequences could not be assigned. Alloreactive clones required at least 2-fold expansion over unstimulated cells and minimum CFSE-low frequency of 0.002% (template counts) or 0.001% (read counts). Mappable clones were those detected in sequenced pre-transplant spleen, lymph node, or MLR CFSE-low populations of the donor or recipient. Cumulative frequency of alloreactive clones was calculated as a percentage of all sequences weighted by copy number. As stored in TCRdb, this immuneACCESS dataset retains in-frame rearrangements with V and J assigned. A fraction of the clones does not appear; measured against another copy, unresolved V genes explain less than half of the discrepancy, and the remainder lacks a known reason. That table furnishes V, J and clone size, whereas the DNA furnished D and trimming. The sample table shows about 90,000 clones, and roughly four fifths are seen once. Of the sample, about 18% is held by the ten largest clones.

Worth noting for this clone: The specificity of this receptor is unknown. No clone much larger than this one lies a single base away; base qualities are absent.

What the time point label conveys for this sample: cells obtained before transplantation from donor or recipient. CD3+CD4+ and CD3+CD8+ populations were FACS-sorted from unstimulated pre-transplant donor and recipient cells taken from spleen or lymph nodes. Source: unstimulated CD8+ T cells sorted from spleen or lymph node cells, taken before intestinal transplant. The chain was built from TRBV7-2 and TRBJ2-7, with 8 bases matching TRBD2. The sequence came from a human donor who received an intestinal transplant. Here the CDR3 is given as CASSFGLASEQYF. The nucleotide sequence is TGTGCCAGCAGCTTCGGACTAGCTTCCGAGCAGTACTTC.